The clone carrying this T cell receptor (beta chain) was seen ten or more times. Per the germline V gene, CDR1 is SQVTM and CDR2 is ANQGSEA. The length of the CDR3 is 13 residues. V lost 6 bases to trimming and J lost 10 bases, with 16 bases between them. The record originates from a study of T cells of healthy individuals. MiXCR, run by TCRdb on the 5' RACE reads, gives a single entry per CDR3 protein. The sample has about 96,000 distinct CDR3 sequences, under 20% seen once. The V and J genes are TRBV29-1 and TRBJ1-6; D might be TRBD1 (5 bases). The origin of this receptor is a human donor in good health. CDR3 coding DNA: TGCAGCGTCGGGGGACCGGGTGGCTCACCCCTCCACTTT. Protein product: CSVGGPGGSPLHF.